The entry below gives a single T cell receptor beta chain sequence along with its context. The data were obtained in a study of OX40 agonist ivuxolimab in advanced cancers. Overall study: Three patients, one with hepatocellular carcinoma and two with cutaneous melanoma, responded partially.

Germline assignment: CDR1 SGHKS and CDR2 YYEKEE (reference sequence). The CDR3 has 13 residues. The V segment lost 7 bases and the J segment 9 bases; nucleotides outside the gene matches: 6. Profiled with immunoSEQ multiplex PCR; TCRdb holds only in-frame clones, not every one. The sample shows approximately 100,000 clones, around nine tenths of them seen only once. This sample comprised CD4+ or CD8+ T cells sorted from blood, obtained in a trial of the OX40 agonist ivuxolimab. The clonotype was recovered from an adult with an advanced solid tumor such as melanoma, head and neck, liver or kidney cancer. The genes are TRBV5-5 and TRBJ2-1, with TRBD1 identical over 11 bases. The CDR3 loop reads CASLPGQGGEQFF. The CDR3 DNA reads TGTGCCAGCTTGCCGGGACAGGGGGGTGAGCAGTTCTTC.